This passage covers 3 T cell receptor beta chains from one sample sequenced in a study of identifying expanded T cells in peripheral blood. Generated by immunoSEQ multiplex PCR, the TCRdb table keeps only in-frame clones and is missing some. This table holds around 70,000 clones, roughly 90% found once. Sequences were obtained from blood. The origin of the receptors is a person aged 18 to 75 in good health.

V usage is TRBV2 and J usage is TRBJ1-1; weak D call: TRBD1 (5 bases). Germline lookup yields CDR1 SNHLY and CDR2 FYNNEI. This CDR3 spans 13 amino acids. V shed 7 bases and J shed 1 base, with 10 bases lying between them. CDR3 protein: CASKRGENTEAFF. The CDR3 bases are TGTGCCAGCAAAAGGGGAGAGAACACTGAAGCTTTCTTT.

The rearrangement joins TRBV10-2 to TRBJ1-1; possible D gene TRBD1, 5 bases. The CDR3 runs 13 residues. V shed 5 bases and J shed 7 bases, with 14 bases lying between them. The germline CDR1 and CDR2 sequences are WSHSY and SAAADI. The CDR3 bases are TGCGCCAGCAGTCCCAGGGCCTTTTTTGAAGCTTTCTTT. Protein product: CASSPRAFFEAFF.

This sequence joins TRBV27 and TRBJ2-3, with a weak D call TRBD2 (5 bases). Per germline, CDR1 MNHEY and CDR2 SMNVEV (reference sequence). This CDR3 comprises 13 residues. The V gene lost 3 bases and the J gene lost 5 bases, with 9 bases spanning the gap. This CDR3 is CASSFARVDTQYF. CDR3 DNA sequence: TGTGCCAGCAGTTTCGCGCGGGTAGATACGCAGTATTTT.